This T cell receptor (beta chain) was sequenced during a study of blood T cell repertoires in COVID-19. How the authors handled the data: Reference gene primer amplification yielded estimated nucleated cell counts. Using immunoSEQ multiplex PCR, the repertoire was profiled, and TCRdb retains in-frame clones only, with some absent. D and trimming come from the DNA, and the V and J calls and clone size come from that table. This sample has around 150,000 clones, with approximately 86% found just once. Germline loops: CDR1 SNHLY, CDR2 FYNNEI. J gave up 4 bases and V 6 bases, and 14 bases lay outside the gene matches. CDR3 length: 18 amino acids.

This TCR derives from a man between 65 and 85 years old with acute or convalescent COVID-19. The chain employs TRBV2 and TRBJ2-3, with TRBD2 identical over 12 bases. The sequencing input was peripheral blood. The DNA of the CDR3 is TGTGCCAGCAGGGGGGTGCGGACTAGCGGGAAACGTTCAGATACGCAGTATTTT. Translation: CASRGVRTSGKRSDTQYF.